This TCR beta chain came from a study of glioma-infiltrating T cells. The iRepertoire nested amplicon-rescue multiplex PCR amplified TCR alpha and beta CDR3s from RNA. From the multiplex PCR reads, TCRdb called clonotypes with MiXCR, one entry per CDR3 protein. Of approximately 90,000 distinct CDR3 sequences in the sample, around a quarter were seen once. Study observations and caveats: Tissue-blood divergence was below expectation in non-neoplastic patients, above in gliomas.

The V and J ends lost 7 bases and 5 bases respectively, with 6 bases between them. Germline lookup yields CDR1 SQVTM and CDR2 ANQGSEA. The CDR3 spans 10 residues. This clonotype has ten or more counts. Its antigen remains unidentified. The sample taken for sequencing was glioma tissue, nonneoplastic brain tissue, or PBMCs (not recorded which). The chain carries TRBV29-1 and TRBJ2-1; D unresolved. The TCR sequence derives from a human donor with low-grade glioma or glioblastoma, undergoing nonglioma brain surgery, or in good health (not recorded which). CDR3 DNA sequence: TGCAGCGCCGGTGACAATGAGCAGTTCTTC. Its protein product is CSAGDNEQFF.